Shown below are 27 T cell receptor beta chains from a single sample sequenced in a study of T cells in Graves' hyperthyroidism and ophthalmopathy. Amplification of TCR beta CDR3 regions used RNA as the template. Using the HTBI primer set, a first-round RT-PCR was run on the TCR CDR3. TCRdb itself ran the multiplex PCR reads through MiXCR, one entry per CDR3 protein. The repertoire holds about 410,000 distinct CDR3 sequences, with around 15% as singletons. What was sequenced was blood. The receptor set was obtained from a man aged 18-30 years with Graves' ophthalmopathy.

This clonotype was detected many times. The CDR3 nucleotides are TGTGCCACCAGTGATCCAGGCCGGGACAGGGGATACGAGCAGTACTTC. It yields the protein CATSDPGRDRGYEQYF. The V gene is TRBV24-1, the J gene TRBJ2-7; 10 bases match TRBD1. Trimming removed 3 bases from V and 4 bases from J; junction bases left unmatched: 8. The germline CDR1 and CDR2 sequences are KGHDR and SFDVKD. This CDR3 is 16 amino acids long.

The V and J genes are TRBV7-9 and TRBJ2-1; D possibly corresponds to TRBD2 (7 bases). The V gene lost 6 bases and the J gene lost 2 bases, with 11 bases spanning the gap. From germline, CDR1 is SEHNR and CDR2 FQNEAQ (reference sequence). The CDR3 length is 14 residues. CDR3: CASRWGGPYNEQFF. Here the CDR3 DNA reads TGTGCCAGCAGGTGGGGGGGGCCCTACAATGAGCAGTTCTTC.

This clonotype has more than one count but fewer than ten. V gene TRBV24-1 combines with J gene TRBJ2-3; tentative D call: TRBD1 (6 bases). Germline V gene lookup returns CDR1 KGHDR and CDR2 SFDVKD. V shed 4 bases and J shed 5 bases, with 15 bases lying between them. This CDR3 comprises 15 residues. CDR3 bases: TGTGCCACCAGTGAGCAGGGGACCCCCGGAGATACGCAGTATTTT. It translates to CATSEQGTPGDTQYF.

The gene calls are TRBV6-1 and TRBJ1-2; TRBD1 aligns across 11 bases. The CDR3 contains 12 residues. Germline-derived CDR1 and CDR2 are MNHNS and SASEGT. J lost 7 bases, V lost 6 bases, and 1 base had no gene match. The CDR3 coding sequence is TGTGCCAGCAGCGGACAGGGGGCTGGCTACACCTTC. It encodes CASSGQGAGYTF.

V is TRBV19 and J is TRBJ2-6; D remains ambiguous. CDR1 LNHDA and CDR2 SQIVND come from the germline V gene (reference sequence). V was pared by 0 bases and J by 0 bases, with 6 bases between. The CDR3 sequence is 16 residues long. The DNA of the CDR3 is TGTGCCAGTAGTATAGACAGGAACTCTGGGGCCAACGTCCTGACTTTC. It specifies CASSIDRNSGANVLTF.

The chain is built from TRBV6-2 or TRBV6-3 and TRBJ1-5; no reliable D call. The CDR3 has 20 amino acids. Germline CDR1 and CDR2: MNHEY and SVGEGT. V was trimmed by 4 bases and J by 0 bases, leaving 25 bases between them. For the CDR3, the DNA is TGTGCCAGCAGTTTGCACTACGCCACTTCCTTCAAATATAGCAATCAGCCCCAGCATTTT. It codes for CASSLHYATSFKYSNQPQHF.

In this sample, this clonotype turned up many times. The genes are TRBV7-9 and TRBJ2-1; 10 bases agree with TRBD2. Germline V gene data show CDR1 as SEHNR and CDR2 as FQNEAQ (reference sequence). The CDR3 runs to 16 residues. With 1 base clipped from V and 8 bases from J, the junction kept 8 bases outside the gene matches. The CDR3 region has the DNA TGTGCCAGCAGCTTAGTTTGGGGACTAGCGATGGATGAGCAGTTCTTC. Its translation is CASSLVWGLAMDEQFF.

This clonotype was observed many times. The chain combines TRBV6-1 with TRBJ2-5; TRBD2 matches at 9 bases. Germline CDR1 and CDR2: MNHNS and SASEGT. The CDR3 sequence is 16 residues long. V gave up 0 bases and J gave up 2 bases; unmatched junction bases: 4. CDR3: CASSEAPLAGQETQYF. CDR3 bases: TGTGCCAGCAGTGAAGCACCGCTAGCGGGGCAAGAGACCCAGTACTTC.

At least ten counts were recorded for this clonotype. The chain combines TRBV12-3 or TRBV12-4 with TRBJ1-1, with D possibly TRBD1 on 6 matching bases. The CDR3 is made up of 14 amino acids. V was pared by 6 bases and J by 0 bases, with 11 bases between. The DNA for the CDR3 is TGTGCCAGCAGCGGACAGCCGATGAACACTGAAGCTTTCTTT. It encodes CASSGQPMNTEAFF.

This clonotype was counted many times. This chain uses TRBV6-1 with TRBJ1-5; D unclear. The CDR3 runs 16 residues. Per germline, CDR1 MNHNS and CDR2 SASEGT. V was pared by 5 bases and J by 0 bases, with 14 bases between. CDR3 amino acids: CASSSDMGNSNQPQHF. The DNA for the CDR3 is TGTGCCAGCAGTTCGGATATGGGTAATAGCAATCAGCCCCAGCATTTT.

There are many counts of this clonotype. The chain uses TRBV12-3 or TRBV12-4 and TRBJ1-2, with D tentatively TRBD1 (6 bases). CDR3 length equals 11 residues. V was trimmed by 6 bases and J by 10 bases, leaving 12 bases between them. The CDR3 DNA sequence: TGTGCCAGCAGCCCGGGACATGTCTACACCTTC. This codes for CASSPGHVYTF.

V is TRBV19 and J is TRBJ2-6, with a weak D call TRBD2 (6 bases). The CDR3 is 18 residues long. Germline CDR1 reads LNHDA; CDR2 reads SQIVND (reference sequence). V lost 1 base and J 0 bases, leaving 13 bases between the germline ends. The DNA for the CDR3 is TGTGCCAGTAGTATAGTTGGAGGGGTGGCCTCTGGGGCCAACGTCCTGACTTTC. It yields the protein CASSIVGGVASGANVLTF.

This chain links TRBV6-1 with TRBJ2-2; 14 nucleotides match TRBD2. In germline, CDR1 is MNHNS, CDR2 SASEGT. J gave up 8 bases and V 5 bases, and 7 bases lay outside the gene matches. The CDR3 is 16 residues long. The CDR3 bases are TGTGCCAGCAGTCCCCGACTAGCGGGGGGGCCTGGGGAGCTGTTTTTT. Residues: CASSPRLAGGPGELFF.

This clonotype occurred many times. The rearrangement links TRBV6-2 or TRBV6-3 to TRBJ1-1; no definite D call. The CDR3 runs 12 residues. CDR1 and CDR2 (germline): MNHEY, SVGEGT. V lost 5 bases and J lost 3, with 7 bases in between. The CDR3 sequence: CASSPQYTEAFF. CDR3 sequence (DNA): TGTGCCAGCAGTCCTCAGTACACTGAAGCTTTCTTT.

This clonotype came up many times. The chain uses TRBV11-1 and TRBJ1-5, with TRBD1 matching over 7 bases. Germline trimming cut 6 bases from V and 3 bases from J; bases unmatched to any gene: 5. CDR1 and CDR2 (germline): SGHAT, FQDESV (reference sequence). The length of the CDR3 is 14 residues. CDR3 sequence (DNA): TGTGCCAGCAGTCCTCAGGGGGTCAATCAGCCCCAGCATTTT. Its translation: CASSPQGVNQPQHF.

This clonotype was recorded many times. The chain combines TRBV2 with TRBJ2-1; D remains ambiguous. The V end lost 1 base, the J end lost 4 bases, and 14 bases lay between the germline ends. This CDR3 has 16 amino acids. CDR1 SNHLY and CDR2 FYNNEI come from the germline V gene. The CDR3 region is CASSEGARPLYNEQFF. The CDR3 nucleotides read TGTGCCAGCAGTGAAGGGGCTAGACCACTTTACAATGAGCAGTTCTTC.

This clonotype was observed at least ten times. The chain employs TRBV11-2 and TRBJ2-7; D is uncertain. CDR1 is SGHAT, CDR2 FQNNGV, per germline. V was pared by 3 bases and J by 2 bases, with 8 bases between. The CDR3 extends over 13 amino acids. CDR3 in amino acids: CASSLSEAYEQYF. For the CDR3, the DNA is TGTGCCAGCAGCTTGAGCGAGGCCTACGAGCAGTACTTC.

Points on this clonotype: Compared with germline, one end of the junction differs, possibly owing to a read error. The gene calls are TRBV27 and TRBJ2-3; 11 bases are a match to TRBD2. Germline-derived CDR1 and CDR2 are MNHEY and SMNVEV (reference sequence). CDR3 size: 16 residues. The CDR3 loop reads CASSFSGRGLTDTRYF. DNA of the CDR3: TGTGCCAGCAGTTTTAGCGGGAGGGGCCTCACAGATACGCGGTATTTT.

In its sample, this clonotype was seen many times. The genes are TRBV27 and TRBJ1-6, with D possibly TRBD1 on 5 matching bases. Germline CDR1 and CDR2: MNHEY and SMNVEV (reference sequence). With 1 base removed from V and 10 bases from J, the gap between germline ends came to 11 bases. CDR3 length: 14 residues. The CDR3 loop is CASSLFGGESPLHF. As DNA, the CDR3 is TGTGCCAGCAGTTTATTCGGGGGGGAATCACCCCTCCACTTT.

The J gene is TRBJ1-6, the V gene TRBV15; no firm D call. This CDR3 is built from 14 residues. Germline V lookup: CDR1 LNHNV, CDR2 YYDKDF (reference sequence). The ends were cut back, 9 bases at V and 7 bases at J, with 16 bases in the middle. The CDR3 bases are TGTGCCACTTCTGGTCCCGAATGGAATTCACCCCTCCACTTT. It encodes CATSGPEWNSPLHF.

The chain is built from TRBV6-1 and TRBJ1-3; D gene uncertain. This CDR3 region has 12 residues. The germline V gene has CDR1 MNHNS and CDR2 SASEGT. The V gene lost 5 bases and the J gene lost 7 bases, with 9 bases spanning the gap. CDR3 DNA sequence: TGTGCCAGCAGTACTTTTGGGAACACCATATATTTT. This translates into CASSTFGNTIYF.

The sample holds one count of this clonotype. The chain carries TRBV4-1 and TRBJ1-3; 8 bases agree with TRBD1. Germline V gives CDR1 MGHRA, CDR2 YSYEKL. J was trimmed by 2 bases and V by 3 bases; bases with no gene match: 6. The CDR3 loop spans 16 amino acids. CDR3 nucleotide sequence: TGCGCCAGCAGCCACTACAGGGGGAAGGCTGGAAACACCATATATTTT. Residues: CASSHYRGKAGNTIYF.

The sample holds many counts of this clonotype. The rearrangement uses TRBV11-2 and TRBJ2-7; D is unclear. CDR1 and CDR2 from the germline V gene are SGHAT and FQNNGV. The V end was cut by 3 bases, the J end by 5 bases, with 11 bases between. The CDR3 contains 13 residues. CDR3 amino acids: CASSLDRRNEQYF. The CDR3 DNA follows: TGTGCCAGCAGCTTGGATCGCCGGAACGAGCAGTACTTC.

This clonotype occurred many times. V and J are TRBV7-2 and TRBJ2-7, with D possibly being TRBD1 (6 bases). Trimming removed 3 bases from V and 2 bases from J, with 8 bases in between. The CDR3 covers 13 residues. Per germline, CDR1 SGHTA and CDR2 FQGNSA. The CDR3 here is CASSLTGPYEQYF. CDR3 in DNA: TGTGCCAGCAGCTTGACAGGACCCTACGAGCAGTACTTC.

This clonotype was counted a few times. V is TRBV19 and J is TRBJ1-2; D uncertain. The CDR3 sequence is 12 residues long. Germline values: CDR1 LNHDA, CDR2 SQIVND (reference sequence). V dropped 6 bases and J dropped 6 bases, with 11 bases sitting between them. The CDR3 sequence: CASREGAHGYTF. As DNA, the CDR3 is TGTGCCAGTAGGGAGGGAGCGCATGGCTACACCTTC.

In this sample, this clonotype turned up many times. This chain links TRBV2 with TRBJ2-5; D is perhaps TRBD1 (7 bases). The CDR3 covers 13 residues. CDR1 SNHLY and CDR2 FYNNEI come from the germline V gene. Trimming left V 4 bases short and J 5 bases short, with 11 bases between. The CDR3 coding sequence is TGTGCCAGCAGTGGCAGGGGGAGGGAGACCCAGTACTTC. This encodes CASSGRGRETQYF.

This clonotype was observed at least ten times. The chain recombines TRBV2 with TRBJ2-2; D not resolved. Germline values: CDR1 SNHLY, CDR2 FYNNEI. CDR3 length: 11 residues. The V and J ends lost 6 bases and 3 bases respectively, with 2 bases between them. DNA of the CDR3: TGTGCCAGCAGGGACACCGGGGAGCTGTTTTTT. Its protein is CASRDTGELFF. The whole variable domain, filled in from reference TRBV2 and TRBJ2-2, reads EPEVTQTPSHQVTQMGQEVILRCVPISNHLYFYWYRQILGQKVEFLVSFYNNEISEKSEIFDDQFSVERPDGSNFTLKIRSTKLEDSAMYFCASRDTGELFFGEGSRLTVL.